Listed here are 22 T cell receptor beta chains from one sample, sequenced in a study of T-cell reconstitution after alpha-beta-depleted transplantation in children. Unique molecular identifiers featured in how the TCRbeta library was prepared. Via MiXCR, TCRdb re-called the PCR reads, giving one row per CDR3 protein. The table has about 200,000 distinct CDR3 sequences, about a sixth seen once. Material: PBMCs, mostly from graft donor cells, obtained 360 days after TCRalphabeta/CD19-depleted stem cell transplant. The receptors stem from a male patient aged 2 to 10 who had a stem cell transplant for acute lymphoblastic leukemia, so the T cells may come from the graft donor.

This rearrangement joins TRBV13 to TRBJ1-1; D uncertain. The CDR3 spans 12 residues. Between the trimmed V and J ends, which lost 4 bases and 10 bases, there was a span of 13 bases. CDR1 is PRHDT and CDR2 is FYEKMQ in the germline V gene (reference sequence). The CDR3 here is CASSYRPSGAFF. CDR3 nucleotides: TGTGCCAGCAGCTATAGACCGTCGGGAGCTTTCTTT.

V is TRBV20-1 and J is TRBJ2-5, with D unresolved. The V gene lost 3 bases and the J gene lost 0 bases, with 14 bases spanning the gap. CDR1 and CDR2 (germline): DFQATT, SNEGSKA (reference sequence). CDR3 size: 15 residues. The CDR3 region is CSARASDWYQETQYF. In DNA, the CDR3 is TGCAGTGCTAGGGCGTCCGACTGGTACCAAGAGACCCAGTACTTC.

This clonotype was counted between two and nine times. The rearrangement uses TRBV7-9 and TRBJ2-3; unclear D gene. The germline V and J ends were trimmed by 8 bases and 6 bases, with 3 bases remaining between them. CDR1 is SEHNR and CDR2 is FQNEAQ in the germline V gene (reference sequence). This CDR3 has 9 amino acids. CDR3 sequence reads: CASSDTQYF. DNA of the CDR3: TGTGCCAGCTCGGATACGCAGTATTTT.

This clonotype was detected ten times or more. As DNA, the CDR3 is TGCAGCGTTGAAGATCCAGGAAACTACGAGCAGTACTTC. Encoded protein: CSVEDPGNYEQYF. This chain links TRBV29-1 with TRBJ2-7; D not certain. V lost 0 bases, J lost 3 bases, and 9 bases lay in between. The CDR3 runs 13 residues. Germline values: CDR1 SQVTM, CDR2 ANQGSEA.

The chain couples TRBV9 to TRBJ2-3; weak D call: TRBD1 (5 bases). V was trimmed by 0 bases and J by 14 bases, leaving 10 bases between them. This CDR3 is built from 11 residues. The germline V gene has CDR1 SGDLS and CDR2 YYNGEE. The CDR3 here is CASSVGGQMYF. DNA of the CDR3: TGTGCCAGCAGCGTAGGCGGACAAATGTATTTT.

The CDR3 region has the DNA TGTGCCAGCAGGTTACAGGGGGCAGACACCATATATTTT. Translated: CASRLQGADTIYF. V is TRBV28 and J is TRBJ1-3, with 9 bases that match TRBD1. The CDR3 has 13 residues. The V gene's germline CDR1 is MDHEN and CDR2 SYDVKM. Losses at the gene ends were 6 bases for V and 8 bases for J; bases not matched to a gene: 5.

This clonotype has ten or more counts. V usage is TRBV11-2 and J usage is TRBJ1-6; D is unclear. V dropped 1 base and J dropped 10 bases, with 8 bases sitting between them. Germline CDR1 is SGHAT and CDR2 is FQNNGV. The CDR3 has 13 residues. CDR3 nucleotide sequence: TGTGCCAGCAGCTTAGGCTGGGAATCACCCCTCCACTTT. It codes for CASSLGWESPLHF.

This clonotype appeared a few times. The conserved final phenylalanine or tryptophan is absent from the CDR3, which likely points to a read error. Because the CDR3's place on the DNA is in doubt, the DNA is left out and the CDR3 is given as listed by TCRdb. The rearrangement joins TRBV29-1 to TRBJ1-1. Germline V gives CDR1 SQVTM, CDR2 ANQGSEA. The CDR3 is 9 residues long, ends included. This CDR3 reads CSVEPERLV.

The CDR3 DNA reads TGTGCCAGCAGCTTTACGGACAGGGATCAGCCCCAGCATTTT. Translating gives CASSFTDRDQPQHF. The chain carries TRBV7-2 and TRBJ1-5; 8 bases align to TRBD1. The CDR3 extends over 14 amino acids. The J segment lost 5 bases and the V segment lost 3 bases, leaving 3 bases of the junction unmatched. CDR1 SGHTA and CDR2 FQGNSA come from the germline V gene.

This clonotype was seen repeatedly, ten times or more. The V and J genes are TRBV29-1 and TRBJ2-5; no clear D. Germline values: CDR1 SQVTM, CDR2 ANQGSEA. The CDR3 has 12 residues. Trimming stripped 4 bases from V and 5 bases from J, with 11 bases between. Here the CDR3 DNA reads TGCAGCGTTGTAACCCCTCGGGAGACCCAGTACTTC. Translation: CSVVTPRETQYF.

This clonotype has more than one count but fewer than ten. This rearrangement joins TRBV7-2 to TRBJ2-4, with a weak D call TRBD1 (5 bases). Germline values: CDR1 SGHTA, CDR2 FQGNSA. There are 13 residues in the CDR3. Trimming cost V 2 bases and J 10 bases, with 12 bases left between them. CDR3 residues: CASSLNPSGIQYF. The CDR3 DNA sequence: TGTGCCAGCAGCTTAAATCCGTCAGGGATTCAGTACTTC.

Many counts were recorded for this clonotype. The chain recombines TRBV29-1 with TRBJ2-1; D might be TRBD2 (6 bases). The V gene lost 4 bases and the J gene lost 10 bases, with 17 bases spanning the gap. The germline V gene encodes CDR1 SQVTM and CDR2 ANQGSEA. CDR3 length: 13 residues. CDR3 residues: CSVAPDYRGEQFF. CDR3 DNA sequence: TGCAGCGTTGCCCCGGACTATCGGGGCGAGCAGTTCTTC.

The table lists this clonotype with a few counts. The chain recombines TRBV5-1 with TRBJ1-2; D not resolved. The CDR3 contains 13 residues. Deletions cut 0 bases from V and 6 bases from J, with 9 bases between. Germline V gives CDR1 SGHRS, CDR2 YFSETQ. CDR3 bases: TGCGCCAGCAGCTTGGTTACGGCCGATGGCTACACCTTC. Amino acids: CASSLVTADGYTF.

A few counts support this clonotype. The chain recombines TRBV29-1 with TRBJ1-2, with D hard to call. The germline V gene has CDR1 SQVTM and CDR2 ANQGSEA. Trimming removed 8 bases at V and 1 base at J, with 14 bases between. This CDR3 is 13 amino acids long. The CDR3 nucleotides read TGCAGCTCCGAAGGAACCATTAACTATGGCTACACCTTC. This translates into CSSEGTINYGYTF.

This clonotype appeared a few times. The chain recombines TRBV18 with TRBJ2-7; 10 nucleotides agree with TRBD2. The CDR3 is 15 amino acids. The germline V gene encodes CDR1 KGHSH and CDR2 LQKENI. V was clipped by 3 bases and J by 5 bases; unmatched bases: 7. DNA for the CDR3: TGTGCCAGCTCACCCGCCCTAGCGGGAGACCACGAGCAGTACTTC. Translated, it gives CASSPALAGDHEQYF.

This chain connects TRBV28 to TRBJ2-7; D remains ambiguous. The CDR3 has 11 amino acids. V was trimmed by 7 bases and J by 0 bases, leaving 4 bases between them. Germline-derived CDR1 and CDR2 are MDHEN and SYDVKM. The CDR3 nucleotides are TGTGCCAGCACCGACTCCTACGAGCAGTACTTC. Its protein is CASTDSYEQYF.

This clonotype has a handful of counts. This chain joins TRBV7-2 and TRBJ1-2; TRBD1 is a possible D gene (5 bases). The CDR3 runs 14 residues. Trimming cost V 2 bases and J 0 bases, with 7 bases left between them. The germline gives CDR1 SGHTA, CDR2 FQGNSA. CDR3 residues: CASSLTGSNYGYTF. The CDR3 DNA reads as TGTGCCAGCAGCTTAACAGGCTCTAACTATGGCTACACCTTC. The whole variable domain, remainder taken from reference TRBV7-2 and TRBJ1-2, is GAGVSQSPSNKVTEKGKDVELRCDPISGHTALYWYRQSLGQGLEFLIYFQGNSAPDKSGLPSDRFSAERTGGSVSTLTIQRTQQEDSAVYLCASSLTGSNYGYTFGSGTRLTVV.

The V gene is TRBV6-1, the J gene TRBJ1-3, with D uncertain. The germline V gene encodes CDR1 MNHNS and CDR2 SASEGT. V gave up 6 bases and J gave up 4 bases, with 13 bases separating them. CDR3 size: 14 residues. The CDR3 protein is CASSARGSGNTIYF. The CDR3 nucleotides are TGTGCCAGCAGCGCGCGGGGATCAGGAAACACCATATATTTT.

Ten or more counts support this clonotype. In DNA form, the CDR3 reads TGTGCCAGCAGTCGCAGAAACACCGGGGAGCTGTTTTTT. Its translation is CASSRRNTGELFF. The V call is TRBV2, the J call TRBJ2-2; D unresolved. The CDR3 is 13 amino acids. Trimming stripped 5 bases from V and 2 bases from J, with 6 bases between. The germline gives CDR1 SNHLY, CDR2 FYNNEI.

This clonotype was seen more than once but under ten times. The genes are TRBV29-1 and TRBJ1-1, with D possibly TRBD1 on 5 matching bases. Between the trimmed V and J ends, which lost 4 bases and 0 bases, there was a span of 9 bases. The CDR3 totals 13 residues. Germline V gene data show CDR1 as SQVTM and CDR2 as ANQGSEA. The DNA for the CDR3 is TGCAGCGTTGGGGGCAGGGTGAACACTGAAGCTTTCTTT. This encodes CSVGGRVNTEAFF.

This clonotype has ten or more counts. The chain carries TRBV29-1 and TRBJ2-5; a weak D match, TRBD1 (6 bases). The CDR3 is made up of 14 amino acids. Trimming removed 5 bases from V and 5 bases from J, with 18 bases in between. Germline CDR1 reads SQVTM; CDR2 reads ANQGSEA. The CDR3 coding sequence is TGCAGCGTTCCCCTGGGGTGGGACATGGAGACCCAGTACTTC. The encoded protein is CSVPLGWDMETQYF.

This clonotype appeared a few times. The CDR3 is CASSTRTGRDWNTEAFF. CDR3 bases: TGTGCCAGCAGCACCCGGACAGGGCGCGATTGGAACACTGAAGCTTTCTTT. The gene calls are TRBV5-4 and TRBJ1-1, with TRBD1 identical over 8 bases. CDR1 SGHNT and CDR2 YYREEE come from the germline V gene (reference sequence). This CDR3 has 17 amino acids. V shed 4 bases and J 1 base; nucleotides not matched to a gene: 12.